These T cell receptor beta chains were read from a single sample in a study of cytomegalovirus exposure and HLA in healthy donors. Generated by immunoSEQ multiplex PCR, the TCRdb table keeps only in-frame clones and is missing some. The sample records 110,000 to 150,000 clones, over 60% being singletons. Input material: PBMCs. Source of these receptors: a woman in her thirties or forties in good health and CMV-seronegative. Both conserved end residues are part of each CDR3.

TRBV18,CASSPSQVQGEQYF
TRBV18,CASSPGGNSNQPQHF
TRBV7-6,CASSLGPGQGYGYTF
TRBV5-1,CASSLFTDTQYF
TRBV2,CATHPGIGGGETQYF
TRBV2,CASSVQGSPGPYTF
TRBV5-1,CASSQTEANYGYTF
TRBV13,CASSLDRAYEQYF
TRBV4-2,CASSQMGWGTVLTDTQYF
TRBV18,CASSQSGGQETQYF
TRBV5-1,CASSSGGVRYEQYF
TRBV28,CASSWAVGEQYF
TRBV28,CASSSTKDSPYEQYF
TRBV30,CAWSQHLKTQNIQYF
TRBV28,CASRHSRGSGETQYF
TRBV10-2,CASLLGTGGVYEQYF
TRBV19,CASSTSSTGKAEAFF
TRBV25-1,CASSDNRGPPYEQYF
TRBV29-1,CSVTLADPYEQYF
TRBV30,CAWMAGTSNTGELFF
TRBV5-1,CASSFWGTLDTGELFF
TRBV19,CASSPRNTGELFF
TRBV6-5,CASSYSYSGESYEQYF
TRBV6-5,CASSYSADFYGYTF
TRBV6-5,CASSLSPRKTQYF
TRBV28,CASRGLAGDLFGTDTQYF
TRBV29-1,CSVLDSTEAFF
TRBV5-4,CASSWGGGESTDTQYF
TRBV6-1,CASSEAGAGGGNEQFF
TRBV10-3,CAISGQGESYNSPLHF
TRBV29-1,CSVEEGFGQGNTEAFF
TRBV7-2,CASSPAPGQGQNIQYF
TRBV5-4,CASSLAGGAYGYTF
TRBV29-1,CSVTTGQETQYF
TRBV7-9,CASSLGGYDNEQFF
TRBV19,CASNPSGQGIYTF
TRBV2,CASSSNRAPGEQYF
TRBV5-1,CASSLVPTTYGDYGYTF
TRBV19,CASSIGSQRGFSKNEQFF
TRBV28,CASRRLLGEAFF
TRBV15,CATSRENRGRQPQHF
TRBV5-1,CASSRRTSGGKETQYF
TRBV29-1,CSVGETARYGYTF
TRBV29-1,CSVVDRGGKNIQYF
TRBV2,CASSKDRGSSQPQHF
TRBV4-1,CASSQALMGGGNTDTQYF
TRBV2,CASSGPRGTGVHQETQYF
TRBV6-5,CASSYLQGSYNEQFF
TRBV5-1,CASSLIGTLPGTEAFF
TRBV11-3,CASSLSGGADTGELFF
TRBV19,CASSAPFQDSLETQYF
TRBV2,CAGRSTDTQYF
TRBV18,CASSPLLSQGAQPQHF